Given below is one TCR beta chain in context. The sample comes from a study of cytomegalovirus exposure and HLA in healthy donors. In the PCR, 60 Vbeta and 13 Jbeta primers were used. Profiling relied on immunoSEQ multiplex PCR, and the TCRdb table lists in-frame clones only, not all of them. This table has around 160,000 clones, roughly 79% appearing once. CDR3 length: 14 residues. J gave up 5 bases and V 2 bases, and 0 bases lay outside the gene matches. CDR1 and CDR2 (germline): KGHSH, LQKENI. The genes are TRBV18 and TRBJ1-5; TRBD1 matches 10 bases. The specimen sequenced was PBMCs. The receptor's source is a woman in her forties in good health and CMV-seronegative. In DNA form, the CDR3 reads TGTGCCAGCTCACCAGGGACAGGGGATCAGCCCCAGCATTTT. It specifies CASSPGTGDQPQHF.